This T cell receptor beta chain was retrieved from a study of T cell responses to AZD1222 COVID-19 vaccine. Study results and caveats: Baseline seropositivity occurred in only six or seven AZD1222 recipients. Scientists sampled the repertoires only once the peak T cell response had passed.

Assay used: immunoSEQ multiplex PCR; TCRdb lists only in-frame clones, some missing. The table includes 95,000 to 120,000 clones, more than 70% detected once. Germline CDR1 and CDR2: MNHEY and SMNVEV (reference sequence). V lost 3 bases and J lost 4; bases outside the gene matches: 12. The CDR3 consists of 17 residues. Notes on this clone: The target antigen is unknown.

V usage is TRBV27 and J usage is TRBJ1-2; 9 nucleotides line up with TRBD1. The sequence came from an adult in good health. The sample in question was peripheral blood, obtained on day 0 of AZD1222 vaccination. The CDR3 region has the DNA TGTGCCAGCAGTTTGGCGGGACAGGGTCCCCGGGGCTATGGCTACACCTTC. The encoded protein is CASSLAGQGPRGYGYTF.